The rows below give T cell receptor beta chains drawn from one sample of a study of siplizumab effects on memory and regulatory T cells. Profiling relied on immunoSEQ multiplex PCR, and the TCRdb table lists in-frame clones only, not all of them. The sample gives about 50,000 clones, under 98% of which show up once; roughly 0.6% is in the top ten. Sequenced input: naive CD4+ T cells sorted from blood. The origin of the receptors is a human donor in good health. CDR3s leave out the opening cysteine and the closing phenylalanine or tryptophan. Size is omitted from some rows. Given values are once, few, many or a class for expanded clones.

V gene	clone size	J gene	CDR3 protein
TRBV18	-	TRBJ1-2	ASSPDLNYGYT
TRBV7-8	-	TRBJ2-7	ASSLAVRGEQY
TRBV4-1	-	TRBJ1-1	ASSSFTANTEAF
TRBV30	-	TRBJ2-7	AWSTAGLAAYEQY
TRBV5-6	-	TRBJ2-7	ASSLGRGVRVSYEQY
TRBV5-1	-	TRBJ2-1	ASSLAQYNEQF
TRBV19	-	TRBJ1-2	ASSIIRSMDRSYGYT
TRBV30	-	TRBJ1-4	AWGRVREKLF
TRBV6-5	-	TRBJ1-1	ASSYSVGGTEAF
TRBV7-9	once	TRBJ2-1	ASSLGSGFDNEQF
TRBV28	-	TRBJ2-7	ASSSSSHARPYEQY
TRBV18	-	TRBJ2-7	ASSPSLGGGYEQY
TRBV6-6	-	TRBJ1-4	ASSYSVDEKLF
TRBV27	-	TRBJ1-4	ASSPQRTNEKLF
TRBV27	-	TRBJ1-5	ASSLVGGQPQH
TRBV6-5	once	TRBJ1-1	ASSLDTEAF
TRBV5-1	-	-	ASSSQREGPQH
TRBV5-6	-	TRBJ2-2	ASSLISQGNTGELF
TRBV7-9	once	TRBJ1-1	ASSLDRGFTEAF
TRBV15	-	TRBJ2-1	ATSRGLTLVHNEQF
TRBV19	-	TRBJ2-5	ASSWTLRGETQY
TRBV19	-	TRBJ2-7	ASSASGRYYEQY
TRBV6-1	-	TRBJ1-2	ASSERDRGRLYGYT
TRBV7-9	-	TRBJ1-2	ASSNTTANYGYT
TRBV10-3	once	TRBJ1-2	AISEPTTENYGYT
TRBV5-1	-	TRBJ1-2	ASSLNREYGYT
TRBV25-1	-	TRBJ1-4	ASRSALRGEKLF
TRBV11-3	once	TRBJ1-2	ASSPRTGAYGYT
TRBV2	-	TRBJ1-2	ASRGFEDGYT
TRBV10-3	-	TRBJ2-7	AISSSGSSYEQY
TRBV7-8	once	TRBJ2-7	ASSFNRDREQY
TRBV7-2	-	TRBJ2-3	ASSLAGGGGADTQY
TRBV10-3	-	TRBJ2-5	AISDSSGSETQY
TRBV12-5	-	TRBJ2-5	ASGLDGRALETQY
TRBV7-3	-	TRBJ2-3	ASSPPPGVFTDTQY
TRBV5-4	-	TRBJ2-7	ASSQAGGATMVHEQY
TRBV7-9	-	TRBJ1-2	ASSSVSGYT
TRBV4-2	-	TRBJ2-2	ASSPPNSGELF
TRBV25-1	-	TRBJ2-7	ASSLAGVYEQY
TRBV30	-	TRBJ2-1	AWRHNEQF
TRBV6-1	-	TRBJ1-1	ASFGTRNTEAF
TRBV19	-	TRBJ2-1	ASSIGRTSGRTIYNEQF
TRBV7-2	-	TRBJ1-2	ASSSPTDMKGYT
TRBV18	-	TRBJ1-2	ASSPKGRQGFYT
TRBV10-3	-	TRBJ2-3	AISEGLAGADTQY
TRBV6-6	-	TRBJ1-4	ASSPAGPSTNEKLF
TRBV6-5	-	TRBJ2-7	ASSYSEESYEQY
TRBV9	-	TRBJ2-1	ASSIGGRKNNEQF
TRBV7-9	-	TRBJ1-4	ASRPSGTLIEKLF
TRBV25-1	-	TRBJ1-1	ASNFGNTEAF